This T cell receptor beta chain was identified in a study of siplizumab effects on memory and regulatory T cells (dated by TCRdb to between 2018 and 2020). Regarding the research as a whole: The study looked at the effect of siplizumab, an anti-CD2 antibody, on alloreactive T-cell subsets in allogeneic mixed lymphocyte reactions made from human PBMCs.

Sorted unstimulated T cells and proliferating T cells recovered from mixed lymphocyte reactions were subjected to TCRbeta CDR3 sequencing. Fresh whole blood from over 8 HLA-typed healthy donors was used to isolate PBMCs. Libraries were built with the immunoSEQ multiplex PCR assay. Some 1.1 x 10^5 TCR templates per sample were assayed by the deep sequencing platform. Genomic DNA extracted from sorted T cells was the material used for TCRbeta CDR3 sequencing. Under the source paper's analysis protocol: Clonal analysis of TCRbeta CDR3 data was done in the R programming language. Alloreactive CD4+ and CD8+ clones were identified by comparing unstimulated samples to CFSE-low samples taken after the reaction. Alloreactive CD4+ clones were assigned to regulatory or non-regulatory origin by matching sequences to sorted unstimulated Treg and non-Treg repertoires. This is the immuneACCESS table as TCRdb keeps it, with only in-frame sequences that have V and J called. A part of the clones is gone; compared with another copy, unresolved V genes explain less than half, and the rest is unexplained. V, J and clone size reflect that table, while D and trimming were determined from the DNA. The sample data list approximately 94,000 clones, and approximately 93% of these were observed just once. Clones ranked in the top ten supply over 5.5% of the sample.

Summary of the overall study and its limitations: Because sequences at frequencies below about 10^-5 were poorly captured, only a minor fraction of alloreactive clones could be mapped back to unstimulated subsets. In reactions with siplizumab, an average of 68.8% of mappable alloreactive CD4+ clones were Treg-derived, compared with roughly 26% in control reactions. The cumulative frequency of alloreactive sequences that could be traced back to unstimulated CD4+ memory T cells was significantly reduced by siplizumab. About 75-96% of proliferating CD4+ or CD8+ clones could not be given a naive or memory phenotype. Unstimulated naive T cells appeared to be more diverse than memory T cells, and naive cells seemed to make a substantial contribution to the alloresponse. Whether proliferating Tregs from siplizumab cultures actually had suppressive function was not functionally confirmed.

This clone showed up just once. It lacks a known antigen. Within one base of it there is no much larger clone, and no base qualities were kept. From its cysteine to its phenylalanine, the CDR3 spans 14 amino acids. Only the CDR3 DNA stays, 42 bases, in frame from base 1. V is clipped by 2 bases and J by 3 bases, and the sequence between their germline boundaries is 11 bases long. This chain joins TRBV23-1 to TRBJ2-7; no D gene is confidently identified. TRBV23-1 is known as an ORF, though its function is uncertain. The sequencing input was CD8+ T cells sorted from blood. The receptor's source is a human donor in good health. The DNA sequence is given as TGCGCCAGCAGTCAACAGAATCTGAGCTACGAGCAGTACTTC. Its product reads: CASSQQNLSYEQYF.